What follows describes a single TCR beta chain. Its binding antigen is unknown. No much larger clone is present one base from it, and per-base qualities are unavailable. From each donor, a single peripheral blood sample of 100 to 150 mL on average was drawn into heparinised tubes. Using a panel that included CD45RO, CCR7, CD25, CD127, CD95 and CD27, naive, central memory, regulatory and stem cell-like memory CD4+ T cells were sorted on a BD FACSAria II. A purity above 98% was achieved for all sorted populations. Right away, PBMCs were isolated by Lymphoprep density gradient centrifugation and were stained directly, with no culture step. Samples were stained and sorted in pairs, with one healthy donor and one patient per experiment, so that batch effects were minimized. The data are from a study of beta chain features in type 1 diabetes (dated by TCRdb to the late 2010s). At the level of the whole study: Mean age, gender distribution, total cell number and subset yield did not differ between patients and healthy donors. A total of over 90,000,000 sorted cells were examined across all samples, and a strong correlation was observed between cell number per subset and RNA yield. In the study, TCRB repertoires of sorted circulating CD4+ T cell subsets from recently diagnosed type 1 diabetes patients were compared with those of matched healthy donors. Naive and central memory subsets were obtained from all 30 or so donors, but regulatory and stem cell-like memory subsets were isolated from only 8 patients and roughly 8 healthy donors. Here is what the overall study found, with its caveats: Naive, central memory and regulatory TCRB repertoires appeared to be more similar among patients than among healthy donors. In all four CD4+ subsets, TCRB CDR3 length was moderately but significantly shorter in type 1 diabetes patients. Because small numbers of individuals were included in the HLA sub-analyses, any influence of HLA type on TCRB rearrangement was left unresolved. Shorter templates might have been favored by PCR, but patient and control samples were amplified and corrected together, so both groups would have been affected equally by any skew. Fewer insertions and more nucleotide deletions at VDJ recombination sites were observed in patients with type 1 diabetes, implying thymic rearrangement abnormalities. Sequencing cDNA rather than genomic DNA could over-represent highly expressing activated cells, although activation and CD3 levels did not differ between groups.

The entire isolated RNA was reverse transcribed using the High Capacity cDNA Reverse Transcription Kit, and thus expressed TCRB transcripts were sequenced. Deep immunoSEQ sequencing was performed on naive, central memory and regulatory T cell samples, with an average of approximately 3.9 million total reads per sample. Sorted cells were lysed in RLT buffer, and RNA was extracted using DNase-treated RNeasy Micro or Mini kits according to cell number. To prevent cross-contamination, every cell subset was processed on its own, while patient and healthy donor samples were processed together. Using the immunoSEQ multiplex PCR, TCRB sequences were amplified from cDNA into 87-bp fragments spanning the CDR3 region. The amplicons were sequenced using the Illumina HiSeq platform. On the authors' methods: PCR bias was computationally corrected using synthetic template baselines, reads within Hamming distance 2 were collapsed, and singletons that could not be merged were discarded. By aligning reads against IMGT, V, D and J genes, CDR3 length, and insertions or deletions at six rearrangement sites were assigned. Clonotype counts were normalized to sorted cell number within each subset before computing true diversity and Gini coefficients with the tcR R package. The overlap coefficient, calculated on TCRB nucleotide sequences, was used to quantify repertoire sharing. As a proxy for the pre-selection repertoire, out-of-frame TCRB sequences from naive cells were analyzed. Held by TCRdb, this immuneACCESS table contains in-frame sequences only and omits some clones. Under half of the omission traces to an unresolved V gene where checked; the cause of the rest is unknown. That table is the source of V, J and clone size, and D and trimming were worked out from the DNA. For this sample there are some 660,000 clones; roughly 13% appear just once. 0.03% to 0.04% of the sample belongs to the ten largest clones.

V lost 3 bases and J lost 9 bases, and the count of bases not matched to a germline gene is 13. The CDR3 sequence holds 15 residues, the cysteine and phenylalanine included. The retained sequence is limited to the CDR3, 45 bases, with the frame set at the first base. CDR1 SEHNR and CDR2 FQNEAQ are derived from the germline V gene (reference sequence). The TCR originated in a man younger than 30 with type 1 diabetes. Sequencing used naive CD4+ T cells from blood. The sample's cell subset or site label, decoded: true naive CD4+ T cells. The chain is encoded by TRBV7-9 joined to TRBJ2-7, with 8 middle bases fitting TRBD1. This receptor has the CDR3 CASSFGQGGGRWQYF. The nucleotide sequence is TGTGCCAGCAGCTTCGGACAGGGTGGGGGTAGGTGGCAGTACTTC. The reference TRBV7-9 and TRBJ2-7 proteins fill in what lies around the CDR3, so the full variable domain reads DTGVSQNPRHKITKRGQNVTFRCDPISEHNRLYWYRQTLGQGPEFLTYFQNEAQLEKSRLLSDRFSAERPKGSFSTLEIQRTEQGDSAMYLCASSFGQGGGRWQYFGPGTRLTVT.